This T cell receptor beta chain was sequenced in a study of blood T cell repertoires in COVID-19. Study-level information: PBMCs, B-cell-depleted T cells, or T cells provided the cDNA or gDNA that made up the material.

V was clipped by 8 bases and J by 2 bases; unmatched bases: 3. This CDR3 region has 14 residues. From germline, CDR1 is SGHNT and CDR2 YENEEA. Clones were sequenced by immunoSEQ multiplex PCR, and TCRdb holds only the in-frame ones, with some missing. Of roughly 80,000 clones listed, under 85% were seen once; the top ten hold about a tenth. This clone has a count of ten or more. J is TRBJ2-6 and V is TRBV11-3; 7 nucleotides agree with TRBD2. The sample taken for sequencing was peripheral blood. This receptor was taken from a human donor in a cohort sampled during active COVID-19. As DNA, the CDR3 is TGTGCCAGCCAGGGAGGGCCTGGGGCCAACGTCCTGACTTTC. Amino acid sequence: CASQGGPGANVLTF. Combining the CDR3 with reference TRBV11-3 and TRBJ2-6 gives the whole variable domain EAGVVQSPRYKIIEKKQPVAFWCNPISGHNTLYWYLQNLGQGPELLIRYENEEAVDDSQLPKDRFSAERLKGVDSTLKIQPAELGDSAVYLCASQGGPGANVLTFGAGSRLTVL.